This T cell receptor (beta chain) stems from a study of Ad26.COV2.S vaccination and SARS-CoV-2 variants. Study-wide background: Of the COV1001 trial arms, the Ad26.COV2.S arm included the donor. The vaccine Ad26.COV2.S was put into the muscle once, or twice with 56 days between.

General study results and limits: Similar non-spike TCR breadth was observed in recipients of vaccine and of placebo. Recipients given vaccine exceeded placebo recipients in spike-specific TCR breadth.

Concerning this clone itself: Its antigen is still unknown.

Treatment denoted: 15 to 20 received Ad26.COV2.S at low or high dose, single or two shots; roughly five received placebo; per-sample allocation not given. Day 63 following the first vaccine or placebo injection was when the samples were taken. Per germline, CDR1 MNHEY and CDR2 SVGAGI. This CDR3 has 14 residues. V lost 8 bases, J lost 3 bases, and 16 bases lay in between. Clones were sequenced by immunoSEQ multiplex PCR, and TCRdb holds only the in-frame ones, with some missing. The table has fewer than 500,000 clones, around 90% seen once; the top ten hold 12%. The receptor's source is a person between 18 and 65 years old who received the Ad26.COV2.S COVID-19 vaccine or a placebo. The material sequenced was peripheral blood, taken in a trial of Ad26.COV2.S vaccine versus placebo. The chain uses TRBV6-5 and TRBJ1-2; unclear D gene. Here the CDR3 DNA reads TGTGCCAGCGTCAAGAGGGCACCAGACTATGGCTACACCTTC. The encoded protein is CASVKRAPDYGYTF.